This passage covers 11 T cell receptor beta chains from one sample sequenced in a study of blood T cell repertoires in COVID-19. Clones were sequenced by immunoSEQ multiplex PCR, and TCRdb holds only the in-frame ones, with some missing. The data hold 150,000 or so clones, with 85% to 90% observed a single time. Source material: peripheral blood. Receptor source: a middle-aged woman with acute or convalescent COVID-19.

The gene calls are TRBV6-5 and TRBJ2-7, with no clear D. This CDR3 is 15 amino acids long. The germline CDR1 and CDR2 sequences are MNHEY and SVGAGI. V was trimmed by 0 bases and J by 5 bases, leaving 14 bases between them. CDR3 sequence: CASSYSTQITNEQYF. The CDR3 DNA reads TGTGCCAGCAGTTACTCGACTCAAATAACCAACGAGCAGTACTTC.

The chain uses TRBV30 and TRBJ1-1; tentative D call: TRBD1 (5 bases). The length of the CDR3 is 13 residues. V was trimmed by 2 bases and J by 5 bases, leaving 12 bases between them. Germline-derived CDR1 and CDR2 are GTSNPN and SVGIG (reference sequence). The CDR3 region has the DNA TGTGCCTGGAGTTTGGGGCAAAAAACTGAAGCTTTCTTT. Translation: CAWSLGQKTEAFF.

This rearrangement joins TRBV19 to TRBJ2-7; a possible D gene is TRBD2 (6 bases). Germline CDR1 LNHDA, CDR2 SQIVND (reference sequence). Trimming cost V 4 bases and J 1 base, with 14 bases left between them. CDR3 size: 15 residues. In DNA form, the CDR3 reads TGTGCCAGTAGTACGGGAAGCGGGTGGTCCTACGAGCAGTACTTC. This encodes CASSTGSGWSYEQYF.

The chain joins TRBV21-1 to TRBJ2-1; TRBD2, the table's D call, was not compared with the DNA. TRBV21-1 is reported as a pseudogene. The CDR3 is 19 residues long. The CDR3 DNA reads TGTGCCAGCAGCAAAAGGGGACGGACTAGCGGGAAGATAACTAATGAGCAGTTCTTC. It encodes CASSKRGRTSGKITNEQFF.

The V gene is TRBV13, the J gene TRBJ2-1; 7 bases are a match to TRBD2. From germline, CDR1 is PRHDT and CDR2 FYEKMQ (reference sequence). V gave up 5 bases and J gave up 12 bases; unmatched junction bases: 16. CDR3 length: 15 amino acids. CDR3 residues: CASSASGGPVGRQFF. The CDR3 nucleotides are TGTGCCAGCAGCGCTTCGGGGGGACCCGTTGGTAGGCAGTTCTTC.

The chain has TRBV7-2 and TRBJ2-7; 7 bases map to TRBD2. The CDR3 has 16 amino acids. The V segment lost 6 bases and the J segment 1 base; nucleotides outside the gene matches: 12. The V gene's germline CDR1 is SGHTA and CDR2 FQGNSA. The CDR3: CASSIGAGEGSYEQYF. The CDR3 DNA reads as TGTGCCAGCAGTATAGGGGCCGGGGAGGGATCCTACGAGCAGTACTTC. The full variable domain, with the rest looked up from reference TRBV7-2 and TRBJ2-7, is GAGVSQSPSNKVTEKGKDVELRCDPISGHTALYWYRQSLGQGLEFLIYFQGNSAPDKSGLPSDRFSAERTGGSVSTLTIQRTQQEDSAVYLCASSIGAGEGSYEQYFGPGTRLTVT.

The genes are TRBV1 and TRBJ1-5; the table's D call TRBD1 went unverified against the DNA. TRBV1 is classified as a pseudogene. This CDR3 region has 16 residues. The DNA for the CDR3 is TGCACCAGCAGTAACCCGGGACAGGGAATGGCTCAGCCCCAGCATTTT. This sequence encodes CTSSNPGQGMAQPQHF.

CDR3 nucleotides: TGTGCCACCAGTGACCCCGGACAGCGCTATGGCTACACCTTC. Protein product: CATSDPGQRYGYTF. V usage is TRBV24-1 and J usage is TRBJ1-2, with D tentatively TRBD1 (6 bases). Per germline, CDR1 KGHDR and CDR2 SFDVKD. Trimming removed 4 bases from V and 4 bases from J, with 12 bases in between. The CDR3 covers 14 residues.

V and J are TRBV27 and TRBJ2-7, with D tentatively TRBD2 (6 bases). CDR1 is MNHEY, CDR2 SMNVEV, per germline (reference sequence). The CDR3 runs 14 residues. Trimming took off 6 bases at V and 2 bases at J, with 14 bases between the two ends. Written as DNA, the CDR3 is TGTGCCAGCAGCGAGGGAGGCAGGGCCTACGAGCAGTACTTC. It is translated as CASSEGGRAYEQYF.

The V call is TRBV6-6, the J call TRBJ2-1; the match to TRBD2 covers 7 bases. V shed 5 bases and J 4 bases; nucleotides not matched to a gene: 8. Per germline, CDR1 MNHNY and CDR2 SVGAGI (reference sequence). This CDR3 region has 15 residues. Written as DNA, the CDR3 is TGTGCCAGCAGTGAGCGGGGATTTCAGTACAATGAGCAGTTCTTC. Translating gives CASSERGFQYNEQFF.

V and J are TRBV6-4 and TRBJ1-5; D may be TRBD1 (6 bases). This CDR3 is 17 amino acids long. CDR1 MRHNA and CDR2 SNTAGT come from the germline V gene. V lost 10 bases and J lost 0, with 22 bases in between. The CDR3 region is CANPDSKFVYSNQPQHF. CDR3 nucleotide sequence: TGTGCCAATCCGGACAGTAAGTTTGTATATAGCAATCAGCCCCAGCATTTT.